These 17 T cell receptor beta chains were all obtained from the same sample, sequenced in a study of T cell responses to AZD1222 COVID-19 vaccine. Data came from immunoSEQ multiplex PCR; TCRdb stores just in-frame clones and leaves some out. The sample has 150,000 to 200,000 clones, more than 85% seen once. Sample: peripheral blood, taken on day 0 of AZD1222 vaccination. The receptors shown here come from an adult in good health.

This clone was picked up one time. As DNA, the CDR3 is TGTGCCAGCAGCTCCTGGGGCCCAGGAAACACCATATATTTT. It specifies CASSSWGPGNTIYF. The rearrangement uses TRBV7-2 and TRBJ1-3, with D tentatively TRBD1 (5 bases). This CDR3 is built from 14 residues. CDR1 is SGHTA and CDR2 is FQGNSA in the germline V gene. V lost 4 bases and J lost 4, with 11 bases in between.

V gene TRBV12-3 or TRBV12-4 combines with J gene TRBJ2-5; D is undetermined. V shed 5 bases and J shed 5 bases, with 9 bases lying between them. This CDR3 region has 12 residues. This CDR3 is CASSLRPETQYF. CDR3 in DNA: TGTGCCAGCAGTCTGCGACCCGAGACCCAGTACTTC.

The chain joins TRBV4-2 to TRBJ2-7; 12 bases agree with TRBD2. The germline CDR1 and CDR2 sequences are LGHNA and YNFKEQ. This CDR3 is built from 15 residues. J was trimmed by 0 bases and V by 4 bases; bases with no gene match: 1. The CDR3 sequence is CASSPTSGSSYEQYF. CDR3 nucleotides: TGTGCCAGCAGCCCGACTAGCGGGAGCTCCTACGAGCAGTACTTC.

The V gene is TRBV11-3, the J gene TRBJ2-7; 7 bases line up with TRBD2. Germline CDR1 reads SGHNT; CDR2 reads YENEEA. The CDR3 is made up of 16 amino acids. The trim removed 6 bases at V and 4 bases at J, leaving 15 bases unmatched. The CDR3 region is CASSPYLGRVGYEQYF. CDR3 coding DNA: TGTGCCAGCAGTCCTTACTTGGGGAGGGTCGGATACGAGCAGTACTTC.

This chain uses TRBV6-5 with TRBJ2-3; D remains unclear. Trimming stripped 6 bases from V and 6 bases from J, with 7 bases between. CDR1 and CDR2 (germline): MNHEY, SVGAGI. The CDR3 covers 11 residues. The CDR3 DNA reads as TGTGCCAGCAGCTTACAGGATACGCAGTATTTT. It is translated as CASSLQDTQYF.

The chain employs TRBV5-1 and TRBJ1-2; possibly TRBD1 for D (6 bases). Germline lookup yields CDR1 SGHRS and CDR2 YFSETQ. The CDR3 covers 15 residues. The germline V and J ends were trimmed by 2 bases and 2 bases, with 13 bases remaining between them. In DNA form, the CDR3 reads TGCGCCAGCAGCTTTTCAGGGGTTCCAAACTATGGCTACACCTTC. It yields the protein CASSFSGVPNYGYTF.

The V gene is TRBV6-5, the J gene TRBJ2-7; TRBD1 might be the D (5 bases). The V and J ends lost 0 bases and 4 bases respectively, with 10 bases between them. Per germline, CDR1 MNHEY and CDR2 SVGAGI. This CDR3 is 14 amino acids long. The CDR3, as DNA: TGTGCCAGCAGTTACTCGCAGGGTGGTTACGAGCAGTACTTC. Translated, it gives CASSYSQGGYEQYF.

The genes are TRBV19 and TRBJ1-1; no clear D. Trimming took off 2 bases at V and 5 bases at J, with 21 bases between the two ends. Per the germline V gene, CDR1 is LNHDA and CDR2 is SQIVND (reference sequence). The CDR3 runs to 17 residues. The CDR3 nucleotides read TGTGCCAGTAGTATAAGGCAGGTAGGTTCGTCGAGGACTGAAGCTTTCTTT. It specifies CASSIRQVGSSRTEAFF.

The chain has TRBV11-2 and TRBJ2-6; 9 positions agree with TRBD2. V dropped 5 bases and J dropped 3; count of bases not matched to a gene: 2. In germline, CDR1 is SGHAT, CDR2 FQNNGV. The CDR3 sequence is 15 residues long. The CDR3: CASSKAGGGANVLTF. The CDR3 DNA follows: TGTGCCAGCAGCAAAGCGGGAGGTGGGGCCAACGTCCTGACTTTC. Together with reference TRBV11-2 and TRBJ2-6, the CDR3 gives the full variable domain: EAGVAQSPRYKIIEKRQSVAFWCNPISGHATLYWYQQILGQGPKLLIQFQNNGVVDDSQLPKDRFSAERLKGVDSTLKIQPAKLEDSAVYLCASSKAGGGANVLTFGAGSRLTVL.

V gene TRBV24-1 combines with J gene TRBJ1-5; no reliable D call. Germline values: CDR1 KGHDR, CDR2 SFDVKD. The CDR3 runs 18 residues. Trimming pared 3 bases from V and 2 bases from J, leaving 19 bases between. The CDR3 sequence: CATSDPRHQSVGNQPQHF. The CDR3 nucleotides are TGTGCCACCAGTGATCCCCGACATCAATCCGTCGGCAATCAGCCCCAGCATTTT.

The gene calls are TRBV2 and TRBJ2-5, with 13 bases that match TRBD2. This CDR3 contains 17 residues. V lost 1 base and J lost 4; bases outside the gene matches: 6. CDR1 is SNHLY, CDR2 FYNNEI, per germline. The CDR3 DNA reads TGTGCCAGCAGTGAAGGGACTAGCGGGAGAGAAGGAGAGACCCAGTACTTC. This gives the protein CASSEGTSGREGETQYF.

The V and J genes are TRBV10-2 and TRBJ1-4; tentative D call: TRBD1 (6 bases). The CDR3 is 16 residues long. In germline, CDR1 is WSHSY, CDR2 SAAADI. Trimming removed 5 bases at V and 0 bases at J, with 13 bases between. The CDR3 is CASSTGPATTNEKLFF. CDR3 nucleotides: TGCGCCAGCAGTACAGGGCCCGCAACAACTAATGAAAAACTGTTTTTT.

The chain combines TRBV10-2 with TRBJ1-6; D is ambiguous. V lost 7 bases, J lost 6 bases, and 19 bases lay in between. The CDR3 has 16 amino acids. The V gene's germline CDR1 is WSHSY and CDR2 SAAADI. The CDR3 loop is CASKVGPGYPNSPLHF. The CDR3 DNA sequence: TGCGCCAGCAAGGTTGGGCCTGGTTACCCTAATTCACCCCTCCACTTT.

The gene calls are TRBV25-1 and TRBJ2-7; D is unresolved. The CDR3 runs to 12 residues. Germline CDR1 and CDR2: MGHDK and SYGVNS. V lost 7 bases and J lost 1, with 8 bases in between. CDR3 amino acids: CASNLRSYEQYF. In DNA form, the CDR3 reads TGTGCCAGCAATCTGAGGTCCTACGAGCAGTACTTC.

V usage is TRBV10-3 and J usage is TRBJ2-2; perhaps D is TRBD1 or TRBD2 (6 bases each). CDR3 length equals 16 residues. Germline CDR1 reads ENHRY; CDR2 reads SYGVKD. Deletions cut 4 bases from V and 0 bases from J, with 12 bases between. CDR3 residues: CAISGSRGANTGELFF. CDR3 nucleotides: TGTGCCATCAGTGGATCAAGGGGGGCGAACACCGGGGAGCTGTTTTTT.

The chain carries TRBV28 and TRBJ1-2; a weak D match, TRBD1 (5 bases). With 3 bases removed from V and 1 base from J, the gap between germline ends came to 9 bases. The CDR3 consists of 14 residues. Looked up from germline, CDR1 is MDHEN and CDR2 is SYDVKM. The CDR3 DNA is TGTGCCAGCAGTTTGGGGGGATATAACTATGGCTACACCTTC. This codes for CASSLGGYNYGYTF.

This clone has only one observation. The chain recombines TRBV11-2 with TRBJ2-2; D gene unclear. Germline values: CDR1 SGHAT, CDR2 FQNNGV. The CDR3 loop spans 16 amino acids. V was cut by 5 bases and J by 6 bases, with 19 bases left in between. In nucleotides, the CDR3 is TGTGCCAGCAGCCTACGGTCCTCCGTCACCCCCGGGGAGCTGTTTTTT. It is translated as CASSLRSSVTPGELFF.